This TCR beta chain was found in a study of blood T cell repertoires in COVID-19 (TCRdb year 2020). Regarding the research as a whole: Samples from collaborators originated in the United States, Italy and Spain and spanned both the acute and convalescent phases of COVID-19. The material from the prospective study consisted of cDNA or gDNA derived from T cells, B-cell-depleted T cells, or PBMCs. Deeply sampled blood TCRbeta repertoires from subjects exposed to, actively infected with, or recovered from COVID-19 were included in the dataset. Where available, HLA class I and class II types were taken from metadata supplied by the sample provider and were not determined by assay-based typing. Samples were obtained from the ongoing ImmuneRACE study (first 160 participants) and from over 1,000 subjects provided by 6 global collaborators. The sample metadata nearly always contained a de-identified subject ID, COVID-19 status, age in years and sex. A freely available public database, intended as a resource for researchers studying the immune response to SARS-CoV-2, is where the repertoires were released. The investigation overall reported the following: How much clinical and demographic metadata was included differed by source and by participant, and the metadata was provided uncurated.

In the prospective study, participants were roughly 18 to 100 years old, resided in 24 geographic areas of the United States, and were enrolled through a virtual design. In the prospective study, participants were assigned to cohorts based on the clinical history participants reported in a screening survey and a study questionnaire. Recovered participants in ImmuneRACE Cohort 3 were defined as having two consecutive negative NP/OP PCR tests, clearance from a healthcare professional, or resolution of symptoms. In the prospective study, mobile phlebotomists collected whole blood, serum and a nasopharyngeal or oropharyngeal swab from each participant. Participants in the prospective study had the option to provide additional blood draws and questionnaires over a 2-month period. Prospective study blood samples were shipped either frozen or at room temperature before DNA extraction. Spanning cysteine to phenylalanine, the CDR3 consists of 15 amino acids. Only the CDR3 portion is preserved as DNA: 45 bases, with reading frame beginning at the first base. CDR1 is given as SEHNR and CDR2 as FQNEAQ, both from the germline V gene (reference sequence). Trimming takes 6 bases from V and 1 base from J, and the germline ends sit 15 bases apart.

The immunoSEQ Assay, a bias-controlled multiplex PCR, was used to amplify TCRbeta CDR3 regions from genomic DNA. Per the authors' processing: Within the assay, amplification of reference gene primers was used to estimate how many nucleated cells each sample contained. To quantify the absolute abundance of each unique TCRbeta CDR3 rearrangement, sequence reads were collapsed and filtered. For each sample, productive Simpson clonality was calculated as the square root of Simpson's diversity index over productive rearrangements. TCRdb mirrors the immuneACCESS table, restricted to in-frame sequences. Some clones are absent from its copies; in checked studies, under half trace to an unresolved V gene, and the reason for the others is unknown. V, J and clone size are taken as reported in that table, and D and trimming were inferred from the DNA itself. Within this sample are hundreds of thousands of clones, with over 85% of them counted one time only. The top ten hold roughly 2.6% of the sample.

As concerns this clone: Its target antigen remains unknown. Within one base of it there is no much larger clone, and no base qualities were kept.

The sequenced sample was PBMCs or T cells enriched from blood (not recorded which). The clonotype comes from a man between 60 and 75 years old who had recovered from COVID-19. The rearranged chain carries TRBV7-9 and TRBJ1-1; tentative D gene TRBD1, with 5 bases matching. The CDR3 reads CASRPGIRENTEAFF. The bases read TGTGCCAGCAGACCAGGGATTAGGGAGAACACTGAAGCTTTCTTT. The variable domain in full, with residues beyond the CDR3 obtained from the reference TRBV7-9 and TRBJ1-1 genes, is DTGVSQNPRHKITKRGQNVTFRCDPISEHNRLYWYRQTLGQGPEFLTYFQNEAQLEKSRLLSDRFSAERPKGSFSTLEIQRTEQGDSAMYLCASRPGIRENTEAFFGQGTRLTVV.